Described below is a single T cell receptor (beta chain) sequence and its context. This clonotype turned up a few times. Its specific antigen is unknown. Per-nucleotide qualities are absent, and no much larger clonotype sits a single base away. Donors were 30 to 45 systemically healthy Caucasian individuals from Russia aged 6 to 90 years. Ten milliliters of peripheral blood were collected from each donor into EDTA-treated Vacutainer tubes. PBMCs were isolated by Ficoll-Paque density-gradient centrifugation, with at least 6.5 million obtained per sample. Total RNA, at least 6 micrograms per sample, was extracted from PBMCs with Trizol reagent. Naive CD45RAhigh/CD27high T cell percentages were measured by flow cytometry on a PBMC aliquot from every donor. The library was produced with 5' RACE. A second 7 to 11 cycle PCR used a sample-barcoded 5' primer and a J-beta primer mix. A template-switch 5' adaptor carrying 12 random nucleotides introduced a unique molecular identifier onto each TCR beta cDNA molecule. Each sample yielded at least 2.5 million CDR3-containing paired-end reads. First-strand cDNA was synthesized from all RNA with the Mint cDNA synthesis kit, primed by a TRBC-specific oligonucleotide. After uracil-DNA glycosylase treatment, a first 18-cycle PCR used universal primers M1SS and BC2_uni_R on all cDNA. On the authors' methods: For normalization, 1 million high-quality reads, each with a distinct molecular identifier, were randomly selected from each sample. Reads sharing molecular identifiers were discarded rather than binned into consensus sequences. MiTCR, set to a Q25 quality threshold and the strictest error-elimination algorithm, was used for CDR3 identification, clonotype clustering and error correction. A nonparametric unseen species model with Euler transformation was used to estimate lower-bound total TCR beta diversity. TCRdb reprocessed the public reads (quality trimming at Q25 with fastp, clone calling with MiXCR) and kept in-frame beta chains. Entries are consolidated by CDR3 protein sequence, retaining the most common genes and DNA. The V and J calls reflect TCRdb's pipeline rather than the authors' work. This sample lists 1,800,000 or so distinct CDR3 sequences; 30% to 40% were detected once. 23% of the sample goes to the ten largest clones.

From the germline V gene, CDR1 is LGHNT and CDR2 is FRNRAP. The CDR3 runs 20 residues from the cysteine to the phenylalanine. CDR3 DNA only is kept here, 60 bases in frame from base 1. Cut back by 5 bases and 3 bases, the V and J ends lie 32 bases apart. These data belong to a study of blood T cells in healthy people across ages (dated by TCRdb to the mid-2010s). General notes on the study: In model experiments, template switching captured roughly one uniquely barcoded TCR beta cDNA molecule for every two T cells. Using deep sequencing normalized with unique cDNA molecular identifiers, the study measured how TCR beta repertoire diversity changes with age. The donors were split into four age groups: young (average 16 years), middle-aged (roughly 42), aged (about 62) and long-lived (roughly 88). To avoid experimental bias, donors of different ages were distributed randomly across sequencing lanes. The study analyzed two additional independent replicas of 1 million unique cDNA reads from the same blood draw for two donors, one aged 18 to 30 and one aged 80 or older.

Summary of the overall study and its limitations: Estimates of total diversity based on one million sequenced T cells were regarded as lower bounds and as underestimates. A strong correlation was found between observed TCR beta diversity and the percentage of naive T cells measured by flow cytometry. Conclusive comparison of naive and antigen-experienced compartments was prevented by the profiling of bulk unsorted PBMCs. Compared with the aged group, the long-lived group had more naive CD4+ T cells, fewer expanded clones and increased TCR diversity, a pattern suggesting age selection. Because donor CMV infection status was unknown, age-related changes in expanded clonotypes were potentially confounded. Observed TCR beta diversity per million T cells fell roughly linearly with age, and a significant reduction was already apparent by age roughly 40.

Specimen: blood. The V and J genes are TRBV12-5 and TRBJ2-7; a tentative D match to TRBD1 spans 7 bases. This receptor was taken from a human donor in good health. The CDR3 has the sequence CASGTLFRDSGPQPHYEQYF. The DNA sequence is as follows: TGTGCTAGTGGTACTTTGTTCCGGGACAGCGGGCCCCAGCCCCACTACGAGCAGTACTTC.